These T cell receptor beta chains were read from a single sample in a study of blood T cells in healthy people across ages. TCRdb re-analysed the 5' RACE reads in MiXCR, keeping a single row per CDR3 protein. The table records roughly 1,300,000 distinct CDR3 sequences, approximately 60% of them present only once. Material: blood. The receptor source for this set is a man between 18 and 35 years old in good health. Each CDR3 is given without its conserved first and last residue. Clone size is stated in some rows and not others, as once, few, many or a class when expanded.

j_call | cdr3_length | clone_size | v_call | cdr3_aa
TRBJ1-2 | 16 | . | TRBV6-1 | ASRTTGVGREGDYGYT
TRBJ2-7 | 10 | . | TRBV20-1 | SARDYRYEQY
TRBJ1-1 | 12 | . | TRBV10-3 | AISGPGQNTEAF
TRBJ2-7 | 16 | . | TRBV4-3 | ASSQAAHPGSSYNEQY
TRBJ1-2 | 11 | . | TRBV27 | ASSLLGTYGYT
TRBJ2-1 | 14 | . | TRBV12-3/TRBV12-4 | ASSPSGTAIGNEQF
TRBJ2-1 | 17 | . | TRBV6-2/TRBV6-3 | ASSYSTTRDPDSYNEQF
TRBJ2-7 | 12 | . | TRBV20-1 | SANVDGSSYEQY
TRBJ1-2 | 11 | . | TRBV28 | ASSFVEGEGYT
TRBJ2-2 | 11 | . | TRBV6-5 | ASSYRVRGELF
TRBJ1-2 | 11 | . | TRBV4-1 | ASSQEHHYGYT
. | 13 | . | TRBV5-1 | ASIGQTASYNEQY
TRBJ2-6 | 15 | few | TRBV7-9 | ASSLFYFNSGANVLT
TRBJ2-5 | 12 | few | TRBV20-1 | SARGRTGKETQY
TRBJ2-7 | 14 | . | TRBV6-1 | ASSEARRLSPLEQY
TRBJ2-3 | 11 | . | TRBV7-2 | ASSLATRDTQY
TRBJ1-2 | 9 | . | TRBV29-1 | SVKRTDGYT
TRBJ1-1 | 11 | few | TRBV3-1 | ASSQDPSTEAF
TRBJ1-2 | 14 | few | TRBV27 | ASSLSGQGELYGYT
TRBJ2-7 | 12 | once | TRBV20-1 | SARGQGRDYEQY
TRBJ1-2 | 14 | few | TRBV15 | ATSRQSRGDIYGYT
TRBJ2-1 | 13 | once | TRBV7-2 | ASSLEGCLGNEQF
TRBJ2-4 | 10 | . | TRBV12-3/TRBV12-4 | ASSIQGNIQY
TRBJ2-1 | 14 | . | TRBV7-9 | ASSLSYPGGHNEQF
TRBJ2-2 | 14 | . | TRBV4-1 | ASRQGLAGVGGELF
TRBJ2-7 | 13 | . | TRBV5-6 | ASSLSPPYSYEQY
TRBJ2-1 | 12 | . | TRBV2 | ASSVQPGYNEQF
TRBJ1-5 | 13 | few | TRBV27 | ASRAQGGWNQPQH
TRBJ1-2 | 12 | . | TRBV6-5 | ATSPGVLYYGYT
TRBJ2-3 | 9 | . | TRBV15 | ATSSRDTQY
TRBJ1-2 | 11 | . | TRBV20-1 | NARDPQRTRYT
TRBJ2-3 | 15 | . | TRBV6-6 | ASSYARLTKGTDTQY
TRBJ2-7 | 14 | few | TRBV7-9 | AISNLRQGPSYEQY
TRBJ2-7 | 9 | few | TRBV20-1 | SAPRDYEQY
TRBJ2-1 | 13 | few | TRBV5-1 | ASSFALTGNNEQF
TRBJ2-7 | 12 | . | TRBV12-3/TRBV12-4 | ASSPTPSGDEQY
TRBJ2-3 | 12 | . | TRBV12-3/TRBV12-4 | ASSLGQATDTQY
TRBJ2-3 | 13 | . | TRBV10-3 | AISEGSSSTDTQY
TRBJ2-1 | 12 | . | TRBV20-1 | SAETSGRYNEQF
TRBJ1-2 | 15 | . | TRBV7-9 | ASSLGLGGRVYYGYT
TRBJ1-2 | 12 | . | TRBV29-1 | SVRRTERADGYT
. | 12 | . | TRBV12-3/TRBV12-4 | ASSPRTVDNEQY
. | 13 | . | TRBV4-1 | ASSQELGRGGTQY
TRBJ2-4 | 12 | . | TRBV11-2 | ASSLTGRINIQY
TRBJ1-2 | 12 | few | TRBV6-1 | ASSEVARRYGYT
TRBJ2-7 | 14 | few | TRBV29-1 | SVGGYPGQGFDEQY
TRBJ2-3 | 16 | . | TRBV4-1 | ASRTSSTGDWSTDTQY
TRBJ2-7 | 12 | once | TRBV6-1 | ASSDGSRTYEQY
TRBJ2-2 | 13 | . | TRBV7-9 | ASSVPLDGAGELF
TRBJ2-7 | 13 | . | TRBV5-1 | ASSLAGDESGEQY
TRBJ2-5 | 9 | many | TRBV18 | ASSPEETQY
TRBJ2-1 | 12 | . | TRBV7-9 | ASSLDSYYNEQF
TRBJ2-2 | 11 | . | TRBV29-1 | SVGTQNTGELF
TRBJ1-2 | 13 | . | TRBV4-2 | AGSQEPGPNYGYT
TRBJ1-4 | 13 | . | TRBV20-1 | SARDVRISNEKLF